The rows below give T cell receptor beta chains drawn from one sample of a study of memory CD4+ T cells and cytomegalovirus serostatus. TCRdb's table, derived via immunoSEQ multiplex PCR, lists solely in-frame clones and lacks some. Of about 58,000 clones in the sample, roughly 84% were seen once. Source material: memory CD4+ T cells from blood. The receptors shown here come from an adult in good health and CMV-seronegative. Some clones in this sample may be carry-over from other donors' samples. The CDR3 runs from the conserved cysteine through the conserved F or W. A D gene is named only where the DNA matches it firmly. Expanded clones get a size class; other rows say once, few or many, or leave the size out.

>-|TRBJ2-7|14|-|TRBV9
CASSGGGAEYEQYF
TGTGCCAGCAGCGGCGGAGGGGCGGAGTACGAGCAGTACTTC
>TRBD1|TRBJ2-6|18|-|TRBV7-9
CASSLGQGVSEGANVLTF
TGTGCCAGCAGCCTAGGACAGGGGGTATCGGAAGGGGCCAACGTCCTGACTTTC
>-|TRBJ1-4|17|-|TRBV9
CASSVAGGPATNEKLFF
TGTGCCAGCAGCGTAGCTGGGGGGCCGGCAACTAATGAAAAACTGTTTTTT
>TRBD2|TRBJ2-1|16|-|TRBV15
CATSRDPSGNADEQFF
TGTGCCACCAGCAGAGATCCTAGCGGGAACGCGGATGAGCAGTTCTTC
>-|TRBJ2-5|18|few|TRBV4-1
CASSQEVPIPGLQETQYF
TGCGCCAGCAGCCAAGAAGTACCAATCCCGGGGCTCCAAGAGACCCAGTACTTC
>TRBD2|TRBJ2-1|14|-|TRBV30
CAWSLRLAGGPQFF
TGTGCCTGGAGTCTCCGACTAGCGGGAGGGCCGCAGTTCTTC
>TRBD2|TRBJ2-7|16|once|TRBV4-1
CASSQGLAGGWNEQYF
TGCGCCAGCAGCCAAGGGCTAGCGGGAGGGTGGAACGAGCAGTACTTC
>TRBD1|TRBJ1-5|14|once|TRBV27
CASSPPRGRVPQHF
TGTGCCAGCAGTCCCCCCAGGGGGCGTGTGCCCCAGCATTTT
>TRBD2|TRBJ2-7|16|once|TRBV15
CATSRPEREGLDEQYF
TGTGCCACCAGCAGGCCAGAGCGGGAGGGCCTCGACGAGCAGTACTTC
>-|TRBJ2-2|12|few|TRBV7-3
CASSRFTGELFF
TGTGCCAGCAGCCGATTCACCGGGGAGCTGTTTTTT
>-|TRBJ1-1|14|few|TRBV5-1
CASSLEGQNTEAFF
TGCGCCAGCAGCTTGGAGGGACAGAACACTGAAGCTTTCTTT
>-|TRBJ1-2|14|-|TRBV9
CASSPFQGGYGYTF
TGTGCCAGCAGCCCCTTTCAGGGCGGCTATGGCTACACCTTC